Below, one TCR beta chain is given with its context. No antigen is known for it. This specimen comes from a study of chemoradiotherapy in HPV16-positive cancers. Study-wide results and caveats: For HPV16-positive patients, expanding HPV-responsive T cells associated with longer recurrence-free survival.

Over chemoradiotherapy, repertoires were sampled more than once. Profiled with immunoSEQ multiplex PCR; TCRdb holds only in-frame clones, not every one. The sample has over 2,500 clones, around four fifths seen once. This specimen was blood, taken from a patient who underwent chemoradiotherapy. The sequence was obtained from a human donor with HPV-associated anogenital cancer.

CDR3 region: CASSKQGARNYGYTF. CDR3 coding DNA: TGTGCCAGTAGTAAACAGGGGGCGCGGAACTATGGCTACACCTTC. The rearrangement joins TRBV19 to TRBJ1-2; TRBD1 matches 9 bases. In germline, CDR1 is LNHDA, CDR2 SQIVND (reference sequence). The V gene end was trimmed by 4 bases and the J gene end by 2 bases; junction bases not matched to a gene: 5. This CDR3 has 15 amino acids.